The next 27 T cell receptor beta chains were all read from a single sample in a study of molecular identifiers for immune sequencing clone quantification. Using its own MiXCR run on the PCR reads, TCRdb lists one record per CDR3 protein. The data contain 88,000 or so distinct CDR3 sequences, 20% to 25% of them singletons. Material for sequencing was naive CD8+ T cells from blood, with Jurkat cell RNA spiked in. Stated subset: FACS-sorted CD8+CD4-CCR7+CD45RA+ naive T cells. These receptors all come from a human donor in good health. Some libraries in this study had Jurkat cell RNA spiked in.

This clonotype was found many times. Written as DNA, the CDR3 is TGTGCCAGCAAAAATACAGGGGATCAAGAGACCCAGTACTTC. Amino acid sequence: CASKNTGDQETQYF. The chain couples TRBV12-3 or TRBV12-4 to TRBJ2-5; 7 bases align to TRBD1. Unmatched junction bases numbered 7, after V lost 7 bases and J lost 2 bases. This CDR3 region has 14 residues.

This clonotype was found many times. J is TRBJ1-6 and V is TRBV13; D not resolved. The V and J ends lost 4 bases and 2 bases respectively, with 12 bases between them. The germline V gene has CDR1 PRHDT and CDR2 FYEKMQ (reference sequence). The CDR3 runs to 16 residues. CDR3 bases: TGTGCCAGCAGCTCAGGTGGAAGCGCCTATAATTCACCCCTCCACTTT. Translated, it gives CASSSGGSAYNSPLHF.

This clonotype was observed at least ten times. The V and J genes are TRBV6-2 or TRBV6-3 and TRBJ1-1; D is ambiguous. Germline V gene sequence: CDR1 MNHEY, CDR2 SVGEGT. V gave up 8 bases and J gave up 5 bases, with 15 bases separating them. This CDR3 region has 13 residues. The CDR3 region is CASLQSAVTEAFF. The CDR3 region has the DNA TGTGCCAGCCTTCAGTCCGCTGTTACTGAAGCTTTCTTT.

The CDR3 sequence is CASRQAHSYEQYF. CDR3 nucleotide sequence: TGTGCCAGCAGACAGGCCCACTCCTACGAGCAGTACTTC. The chain has TRBV7-9 and TRBJ2-7, with D possibly TRBD1 on 5 matching bases. This CDR3 is 13 amino acids long. Trimming pared 6 bases from V and 0 bases from J, leaving 9 bases between. Germline V gives CDR1 SEHNR, CDR2 FQNEAQ (reference sequence).

As regards this clonotype: Given a much more abundant clone one base away, this may be a read error. The chain uses TRBV12-3 or TRBV12-4 and TRBJ2-5; no clear D gene. The CDR3 loop spans 16 amino acids. The V and J ends lost 8 bases and 1 base respectively, with 20 bases between them. CDR3 loop: CASGRLAATTQETQYF. The DNA for the CDR3 is TGTGCCAGCGGGCGGCTGGCGGCGACAACCCAAGAGACCCAGTACTTC.

The chain combines TRBV7-3 with TRBJ2-2; D unclear. Trimming pared 8 bases from V and 4 bases from J, leaving 11 bases between. Germline V gene sequence: CDR1 SGHTA, CDR2 FQGTGA. The CDR3 consists of 13 residues. CDR3: CASGDTATGELFF. The CDR3, as DNA: TGTGCCAGCGGCGATACAGCCACCGGGGAGCTGTTTTTT.

This chain joins TRBV7-9 and TRBJ2-2, with D unclear. Trimming took 6 bases from V and 0 from J, leaving 11 bases between them. Germline assignment: CDR1 SEHNR and CDR2 FQNEAQ (reference sequence). The CDR3 consists of 15 residues. CDR3 coding DNA: TGTGCCAGCAGTATAAGTGTAGCGAACACCGGGGAGCTGTTTTTT. This codes for CASSISVANTGELFF.

J is TRBJ2-7 and V is TRBV12-3 or TRBV12-4; tentatively, D is TRBD2 (5 bases). The V gene lost 5 bases and the J gene lost 2 bases, with 10 bases spanning the gap. This CDR3 has 13 amino acids. CDR3 coding DNA: TGTGCCAGCAGTCTGACTACCCCCTACGAGCAGTACTTC. This translates into CASSLTTPYEQYF.

There are many counts of this clonotype. The rearrangement joins TRBV7-6 to TRBJ2-5; D perhaps matches TRBD1 (6 bases). CDR3 length: 15 residues. CDR1 and CDR2 (germline): SGHVS, FNYEAQ. V lost 5 bases and J 1 base, leaving 14 bases between the germline ends. CDR3 residues: CASSRVRTVQETQYF. The CDR3 DNA reads TGTGCCAGCAGCCGAGTAAGGACAGTCCAAGAGACCCAGTACTTC. Filled out from reference TRBV7-6 and TRBJ2-5, the complete variable domain reads GAGVSQSPRYKVTKRGQDVALRCDPISGHVSLYWYRQALGQGPEFLTYFNYEAQQDKSGLPNDRFSAERPEGSISTLTIQRTEQRDSAMYRCASSRVRTVQETQYFGPGTRLLVL.

This clonotype has a handful of counts. V gene TRBV20-1 combines with J gene TRBJ1-2; D is ambiguous. There are 12 residues in the CDR3. Trimming left V 3 bases short and J 3 bases short, with 8 bases between. Germline V gene lookup returns CDR1 DFQATT and CDR2 SNEGSKA (reference sequence). CDR3 sequence: CSASRQDYGYTF. For the CDR3, the DNA is TGCAGTGCTAGCAGGCAGGACTATGGCTACACCTTC.

This clonotype was seen repeatedly, ten times or more. The rearrangement uses TRBV27 and TRBJ2-7, with 7 nucleotides matching TRBD2. This CDR3 has 16 amino acids. In germline, CDR1 is MNHEY, CDR2 SMNVEV (reference sequence). J was trimmed by 2 bases and V by 0 bases; bases with no gene match: 7. DNA for the CDR3: TGTGCCAGCAGTTTATCCCCGGGACTAACCGCCTACGAGCAGTACTTC. Translated: CASSLSPGLTAYEQYF.

In its sample, this clonotype was seen many times. This chain uses TRBV23-1 with TRBJ2-7; no clear D. TRBV23-1 is an open reading frame whose function is uncertain. The CDR3 spans 13 residues. V lost 6 bases and J lost 3, with 12 bases in between. CDR3: CASSPALVYEQYF. CDR3 nucleotides: TGCGCCAGCAGCCCGGCGCTGGTCTACGAGCAGTACTTC.

This clonotype was found a few times. This may arise from a read error, as a much more abundant clone is one base away. The rearrangement uses TRBV11-2 and TRBJ2-7, with 9 bases identical to TRBD1. The CDR3 contains 14 residues. Looked up from germline, CDR1 is SGHAT and CDR2 is FQNNGV. CDR3 nucleotides: TGTGCCAGCAGGAGCACAGGGGGCGAGTACGAGCAGTGCTTC. Translated, it gives CASRSTGGEYEQCF.

This clonotype came up many times. The V gene is TRBV5-5, the J gene TRBJ2-7, with no clear D. Germline V gene sequence: CDR1 SGHKS, CDR2 YYEKEE (reference sequence). Trimming took 0 bases from V and 3 from J, leaving 7 bases between them. CDR3 length: 13 amino acids. The CDR3 sequence is CASSLGLGYEQYF. In DNA form, the CDR3 reads TGTGCCAGCAGCTTGGGGCTGGGCTACGAGCAGTACTTC.

This clonotype was counted at least ten times. This sequence joins TRBV29-1 and TRBJ2-7; 9 positions agree with TRBD1. Germline loops: CDR1 SQVTM, CDR2 ANQGSEA. V shed 7 bases, J shed 3 bases, and the junction held 7 bases outside the gene matches. CDR3 length equals 13 residues. The CDR3 protein is CSAWTGESYEQYF. The CDR3 DNA reads as TGCAGCGCTTGGACAGGGGAAAGCTACGAGCAGTACTTC.

This chain uses TRBV24-1 with TRBJ1-5; tentatively, D is TRBD1 (5 bases). V was trimmed by 7 bases and J by 3 bases, leaving 15 bases between them. This CDR3 region has 15 residues. Germline-derived CDR1 and CDR2 are KGHDR and SFDVKD. The CDR3 nucleotides are TGTGCCACCAGGTCGACAGTGGTGAACAATCAGCCCCAGCATTTT. It codes for CATRSTVVNNQPQHF.

This clonotype appeared a single time. The chain combines TRBV7-2 with TRBJ2-7; D tentatively reads TRBD1 or TRBD2 (6 bases each). There are 14 residues in the CDR3. The V gene's germline CDR1 is SGHTA and CDR2 FQGNSA. V lost 1 base and J lost 4, with 11 bases in between. CDR3 bases: TGTGCCAGCAGCTTAGATTGGGGGGCGTACGAGCAGTACTTC. Translation gives CASSLDWGAYEQYF.

This clonotype was detected ten times or more. J is TRBJ2-5 and V is TRBV5-1, with no clear D. CDR1 and CDR2 from the germline V gene are SGHRS and YFSETQ. The CDR3 has 13 residues. V lost 0 bases and J 7 bases, leaving 10 bases between the germline ends. The DNA for the CDR3 is TGCGCCAGCAGCTTGGGGGCATGGGGGACCCAGTACTTC. As protein: CASSLGAWGTQYF.

Notes on this clonotype: The conserved closing phenylalanine or tryptophan is absent in this CDR3, likely reflecting a read error. The rearrangement uses TRBV7-9 and TRBJ1-1; no clear D gene. The CDR3 contains 14 residues. CDR1 and CDR2 (germline): SEHNR, FQNEAQ (reference sequence). Trimming stripped 6 bases from V and 0 bases from J, with 11 bases between. The CDR3 sequence is CASSREGMNTEAFL. CDR3 sequence (DNA): TGTGCCAGCAGTCGGGAAGGCATGAACACTGAAGCTTTCCTT.

This clonotype was seen at least ten times. The gene calls are TRBV9 and TRBJ2-5; D is unresolved. The CDR3 is 11 amino acids. Germline CDR1 and CDR2: SGDLS and YYNGEE. Deletions cut 4 bases from V and 5 bases from J, with 6 bases between. The CDR3 sequence: CASSTTETQYF. Written as DNA, the CDR3 is TGTGCCAGCAGCACGACCGAGACCCAGTACTTC.

As regards this clonotype: Since a much larger clone is just one base distant, this may be a read error. The V and J genes are TRBV28 and TRBJ2-7, with a tentative D call TRBD1 (6 bases). The germline V and J ends were trimmed by 4 bases and 5 bases, with 18 bases remaining between them. Germline V lookup: CDR1 MDHEN, CDR2 SYDVKM. CDR3 size: 15 residues. The CDR3 sequence is CASSSLRGSLHEQYF. CDR3 nucleotides: TGTGCCAGCAGTTCCCTCAGGGGCAGTCTCCACGAGCAGTACTTC.

As for this clonotype: Sequence at one end of the junction differs from germline and may be a read error. The chain has TRBV27 and TRBJ1-4; D gene uncertain. The CDR3 runs to 14 residues. CDR1 MNHEY and CDR2 SMNVEV come from the germline V gene (reference sequence). For the CDR3, the DNA is TGTGCCAGCAGTTTTTTGACAACTAATGAAAGACTGTTTTTT. This sequence encodes CASSFLTTNERLFF.

V usage is TRBV20-1 and J usage is TRBJ2-7; D gene uncertain. The V and J ends lost 3 bases and 2 bases respectively, with 11 bases between them. Looked up from germline, CDR1 is DFQATT and CDR2 is SNEGSKA (reference sequence). This CDR3 has 13 amino acids. DNA of the CDR3: TGCAGTGCTAGTCTGCCTGAGACCTACGAGCAGTACTTC. It codes for CSASLPETYEQYF.

To note about this clonotype: A much bigger clone sits one base away, suggesting this may be a read error. The chain has TRBV7-9 and TRBJ1-5, with D possibly TRBD1 on 6 matching bases. The germline V gene has CDR1 SEHNR and CDR2 FQNEAQ (reference sequence). The V gene lost 1 base and the J gene lost 5 bases, with 30 bases spanning the gap. The CDR3 loop spans 21 amino acids. The CDR3 sequence is CASSLESEANTRGLGDQPQHF. CDR3 in DNA: TGTGCCAGCAGCTTAGAATCCGAGGCCAACACGCGGGGGCTGGGGGATCAGCCCCAGCATTTT.

In regard to this clonotype: This may come from a read error, since a much larger clone is one base off. This CDR3 is CASSLSGGAAETQCF. CDR3 coding DNA: TGTGCCAGCAGCCTTAGCGGGGGGGCCGCAGAGACCCAGTGCTTC. The V call is TRBV7-9, the J call TRBJ2-5, with 11 bases identical to TRBD2. The CDR3 sequence is 15 residues long. From germline, CDR1 is SEHNR and CDR2 FQNEAQ (reference sequence). Full variable domain (remainder filled in from reference TRBV7-9 and TRBJ2-5): DTGVSQNPRHKITKRGQNVTFRCDPISEHNRLYWYRQTLGQGPEFLTYFQNEAQLEKSRLLSDRFSAERPKGSFSTLEIQRTEQGDSAMYLCASSLSGGAAETQCFGPGTRLLVL.

This clonotype was counted a single time. Just one base apart from a much larger clone, this may be a read error. V and J are TRBV7-9 and TRBJ2-7; a weak D match, TRBD2 (7 bases). The CDR3 covers 15 residues. The V end lost 5 bases, the J end lost 5 bases, and 19 bases lay between the germline ends. Germline CDR1 is SEHNR and CDR2 is FQNEAQ (reference sequence). This CDR3 is CASSAPGRGANEQYF. CDR3 nucleotides: TGTGCCAGCAGCGCGCCGGGACGGGGGGCGAACGAGCAGTACTTC.

This clonotype appeared many times. The gene calls are TRBV19 and TRBJ2-7, with 8 bases lining up with TRBD2. Losses at the gene ends were 6 bases for V and 4 bases for J; bases not matched to a gene: 5. Per the germline V gene, CDR1 is LNHDA and CDR2 is SQIVND (reference sequence). The CDR3 is made up of 13 amino acids. CDR3 amino acids: CASSPGGGYEQYF. DNA of the CDR3: TGTGCCAGTAGCCCGGGGGGGGGTTACGAGCAGTACTTC.